This entry concerns a single TCR beta chain. 60 Vbeta and 13 Jbeta primers were used in PCR. Only in-frame clones appear in the TCRdb table, and some are missing; sequencing was by immunoSEQ multiplex PCR. This table has 150,000 to 200,000 clones, more than 75% appearing once. Trimming removed 2 bases at V and 4 bases at J, with 18 bases between. CDR1 is MGHDK, CDR2 SYGVNS, per germline. There are 16 residues in the CDR3. The data stem from a study of cytomegalovirus exposure and HLA in healthy donors. The chain employs TRBV25-1 and TRBJ2-7; D possibly corresponds to TRBD1 (7 bases). This TCR was sampled from a girl under three years old in good health and CMV-seronegative. The material sequenced was PBMCs. Here the CDR3 reads CASSERGAGGLYEQYF. Written as DNA, the CDR3 is TGTGCCAGCAGTGAAAGAGGGGCAGGGGGGTTATACGAGCAGTACTTC.